These T cell receptor beta chains were read from a single sample in a study of shared clonotypes between healthy human individuals. The table came from immunoSEQ multiplex PCR; TCRdb's copy has only in-frame clones and leaves some out. The sample shows 2 million to 2.5 million clones, 90% to 96% of them seen only once. Sequenced material: naive CD4+ T cells sorted from blood. Source of these receptors: a man younger than 30 in good health. Both conserved end residues are part of each CDR3. D genes are given only for firm matches. Not every row has a clone size; where given, it reads once, few, many or a size class.

J	D	size	V	CDR3	DNA
TRBJ2-5	TRBD1	-	TRBV5-4	CASSLKGAETQYF	TGTGCCAGCAGCTTGAAGGGGGCTGAGACCCAGTACTTC
TRBJ2-5	TRBD2	-	TRBV6-1	CASSETSGGETQYF	TGTGCCAGCAGTGAGACTAGCGGGGGTGAGACCCAGTACTTC
TRBJ2-3	TRBD2	-	TRBV5-1	CASSPSGSGSDTQYF	TGCGCCAGCAGCCCTAGCGGGAGTGGGTCAGATACGCAGTATTTT
TRBJ1-1	-	-	TRBV18	CASSTRAGVSTEAFF	TGTGCCAGCTCCACCCGGGCAGGGGTGAGCACTGAAGCTTTCTTT
TRBJ1-1	-	many	TRBV29-1	CSAVTELNTEAFF	TGCAGCGCAGTCACAGAGTTGAACACTGAAGCTTTCTTT
TRBJ1-6	-	-	TRBV5-1	CASARGSGTDNSPLHF	TGCGCCAGCGCCCGGGGGTCCGGGACGGATAATTCACCCCTCCACTTT
TRBJ1-2	TRBD1	-	TRBV9	CASSVGRDSGYGYTF	TGTGCCAGCAGCGTAGGCCGGGACAGCGGGTATGGCTACACCTTC
TRBJ2-4	TRBD1	-	TRBV6-1	CASSGQGIKGLIAKNIQYF	TGTGCCAGCAGTGGACAGGGGATAAAGGGGCTCATAGCCAAAAACATTCAGTACTTC
TRBJ1-5	-	-	TRBV6-4	CASRTHHRDRNQPQHF	TGTGCCAGCAGAACCCACCACAGGGATCGCAATCAGCCCCAGCATTTT
TRBJ2-5	-	-	TRBV10-1	CASSRTAGQQQETQYF	TGCGCCAGCAGCCGGACCGCGGGACAGCAGCAAGAGACCCAGTACTTC
TRBJ2-7	TRBD1	-	TRBV30	CAWSGTVYEQYF	TGTGCCTGGAGCGGGACAGTCTACGAGCAGTACTTC
TRBJ2-5	TRBD2	-	TRBV5-4	CASSRGGEGETQYF	TGTGCCAGCAGCCGGGGTGGGGAGGGAGAGACCCAGTACTTC
TRBJ2-1	TRBD2	-	TRBV7-9	CANHGLANEQFF	TGTGCCAACCACGGACTAGCGAATGAGCAGTTCTTC
TRBJ1-2	-	once	TRBV7-9	CASSLLDFYGYTF	TGTGCCAGCAGCTTATTAGATTTCTATGGCTACACCTTC
TRBJ2-2	-	-	TRBV30	CAWSRDMNTGELFF	TGTGCCTGGAGTAGGGACATGAACACCGGGGAGCTGTTTTTT
TRBJ1-1	-	-	TRBV6-5	CASSYSTGVAEAFF	TGTGCCAGCAGTTACTCGACGGGAGTGGCTGAAGCTTTCTTT
TRBJ1-5	-	once	TRBV5-8	CASGTVENQPQHF	TGTGCCAGCGGTACAGTTGAAAATCAGCCCCAGCATTTT
TRBJ1-1	-	-	TRBV5-6	CASSPRSMNTEAFF	TGTGCCAGCAGTCCGCGGAGCATGAACACTGAAGCTTTCTTT
TRBJ1-3	-	-	TRBV6-5	CASSSGRNGNTIYF	TGTGCCAGCAGCTCAGGGCGCAACGGAAACACCATATATTTT
TRBJ2-1	TRBD1	-	TRBV4-3	CASSQVRQGDNEQFF	TGCGCCAGCAGCCAAGTGAGACAGGGGGACAATGAGCAGTTCTTC
TRBJ2-6	-	-	TRBV6-1	CASSEASGLSGANVLTF	TGTGCCAGCAGTGAAGCTTCAGGGCTCTCTGGGGCCAACGTCCTGACTTTC
TRBJ2-5	-	-	TRBV7-2	CASSFGERETQYF	TGTGCCAGCAGCTTCGGGGAGAGGGAGACCCAGTACTTC
TRBJ1-2	-	-	TRBV14	CASSPGLAGLRYGYTF	TGTGCCAGCAGCCCCGGGTTAGCCGGGCTCAGATATGGCTACACCTTC
TRBJ2-1	-	-	TRBV2	CASSESRTGGQFF	TGTGCCAGCAGTGAATCGCGAACTGGGGGACAGTTCTTC
TRBJ1-6	-	-	TRBV2	CASKGGPGARSPLHF	TGTGCCAGCAAGGGGGGCCCCGGGGCCCGTTCACCCCTCCACTTT
TRBJ1-3	-	-	TRBV5-1	CASSPESDGNTIYF	TGCGCCAGCAGCCCCGAGTCAGATGGAAACACCATATATTTT
TRBJ2-7	-	-	TRBV19	CASSIPRGTYEQYF	TGTGCCAGTAGTATCCCCAGGGGTACCTACGAGCAGTACTTC
TRBJ1-6	-	few	TRBV2	CASSDQGRSPLHF	TGTGCCAGCAGTGACCAGGGGAGGTCACCCCTCCACTTT
TRBJ1-5	-	few	TRBV19	CASSKQADQPQHF	TGTGCCAGTAGTAAGCAGGCAGATCAGCCCCAGCATTTT
TRBJ1-6	-	-	TRBV5-6	CASSSYGDGSPLHF	TGTGCCAGCAGCTCCTACGGGGATGGTTCACCCCTCCACTTT
TRBJ2-5	-	-	TRBV7-7	CASSLARTVRETQYF	TGTGCTAGCAGCTTAGCCCGGACAGTGCGAGAGACCCAGTACTTC
TRBJ2-5	-	-	TRBV19	CASSIWGSQETQYF	TGTGCCAGTAGTATCTGGGGCAGCCAAGAGACCCAGTACTTC
TRBJ1-6	TRBD1	few	TRBV18	CASSAGTEGYSPLHF	TGTGCCAGCTCAGCCGGGACAGAGGGTTATTCACCCCTCCACTTT
TRBJ2-5	-	-	TRBV6-9	CASSHPSLRGETQYF	TGTGCCAGCAGCCATCCCTCGTTGCGAGGAGAGACCCAGTACTTC
TRBJ1-1	-	once	TRBV19	CASSIQSNTEAFF	TGTGCCAGTAGTATACAGTCGAACACTGAAGCTTTCTTT
TRBJ2-2	TRBD2	-	TRBV18	CASSRSSGGNTGELFF	TGTGCCAGCTCAAGATCTAGCGGGGGGAACACCGGGGAGCTGTTTTTT
TRBJ2-2	TRBD2	-	TRBV5-1	CASSLEPAGADTGELFF	TGCGCCAGCAGCTTGGAGCCAGCGGGGGCCGACACCGGGGAGCTGTTTTTT
TRBJ1-6	-	-	TRBV30	CAWNTNSPLHF	TGTGCCTGGAACACTAATTCACCCCTCCACTTT
TRBJ1-1	-	-	TRBV10-2	CASSEGVNTEAFF	TGCGCCAGCAGTGAAGGGGTTAACACTGAAGCTTTCTTT
TRBJ1-2	-	-	TRBV2	CASSEQGMEYGYTF	TGTGCCAGCAGTGAGCAGGGAATGGAGTATGGCTACACCTTC
TRBJ1-2	-	-	TRBV5-1	CASSFGTDGYTF	TGCGCCAGCAGCTTCGGGACGGATGGCTACACCTTC
TRBJ2-1	-	-	TRBV29-1	CSVGGGYNEQFF	TGCAGCGTTGGGGGTGGCTACAATGAGCAGTTCTTC
TRBJ2-7	-	-	TRBV10-3	CAISDSGPSSSYEQYF	TGTGCCATCAGTGATTCCGGACCGTCGAGCTCCTACGAGCAGTACTTC
TRBJ1-4	-	-	TRBV6-5	CASSPLLTTNEKLFF	TGTGCCAGCAGTCCCCTCTTGACAACTAATGAAAAACTGTTTTTT
TRBJ1-5	TRBD1	once	TRBV6-4	CASRGQGNQPQHF	TGTGCCAGCAGGGGACAGGGGAATCAGCCCCAGCATTTT